These 15 T cell receptor beta chains were sequenced from one sample in a study of blood T cell repertoires in COVID-19. Method: immunoSEQ multiplex PCR; TCRdb's copy keeps in-frame clones and lacks some. Among roughly 140,000 clones listed, approximately 79% were seen once. Sequenced sample: PBMCs or T cells enriched from blood (not recorded which). The source is a man aged 50 to 59 who had recovered from COVID-19.

V and J are TRBV4-1 and TRBJ2-1; 7 positions agree with TRBD2. J gave up 6 bases and V 0 bases, and 5 bases lay outside the gene matches. This CDR3 is built from 15 residues. Germline V gene sequence: CDR1 MGHRA, CDR2 YSYEKL. The chain's CDR3 is CASSQDSGTINEQFF. As DNA, the CDR3 is TGCGCCAGCAGCCAAGATTCCGGGACTATCAATGAGCAGTTCTTC.

On this clone: The sample has other DNA sequences that encode this CDR3 too. The chain employs TRBV18 and TRBJ1-5, with 9 bases matching TRBD1. CDR1 and CDR2 (germline): KGHSH, LQKENI. After removal of 3 bases from V and 4 bases from J, the junction contained 1 base not matched to a gene. The CDR3 has 14 residues. The CDR3 spells CASSPGQGNQPQHF. DNA of the CDR3: TGTGCCAGCTCACCTGGACAGGGGAATCAGCCCCAGCATTTT.

The chain is built from TRBV7-3 and TRBJ2-5; a weak D match, TRBD1 (6 bases). V lost 6 bases and J lost 5, with 16 bases in between. The length of the CDR3 is 14 residues. Per the germline V gene, CDR1 is SGHTA and CDR2 is FQGTGA. Here the CDR3 DNA reads TGTGCCAGCAGTCGAACAGGGTTGGGGGAGACCCAGTACTTC. Protein product: CASSRTGLGETQYF. Based on the CDR3 plus reference TRBV7-3 and TRBJ2-5, the full variable domain is GAGVSQTPSNKVTEKGKYVELRCDPISGHTALYWYRQSLGQGPEFLIYFQGTGAADDSGLPNDRFFAVRPEGSVSTLKIQRTERGDSAVYLCASSRTGLGETQYFGPGTRLLVL.

In this sample, this clone turned up a few times. This sequence joins TRBV29-1 and TRBJ2-3; 8 positions agree with TRBD2. This CDR3 has 12 amino acids. Germline CDR1 is SQVTM and CDR2 is ANQGSEA. With V trimmed by 8 bases and J by 3 bases, 4 bases remained unmatched. CDR3 coding DNA: TGCAGCACACGGGGGGGGACAGATACGCAGTATTTT. This codes for CSTRGGTDTQYF.

V usage is TRBV6-5 and J usage is TRBJ1-2, with D perhaps TRBD1 (5 bases). The CDR3 is made up of 14 amino acids. The V gene's germline CDR1 is MNHEY and CDR2 SVGAGI. Trimming left V 6 bases short and J 1 base short, with 12 bases between. The CDR3, as DNA: TGTGCCAGCAGCCGCCCGGGGGTTAACTATGGCTACACCTTC. Encoded protein: CASSRPGVNYGYTF.

The sample holds a few counts of this clone. V is TRBV10-3 and J is TRBJ1-1, with TRBD1 identical over 8 bases. The CDR3 sequence is 17 residues long. From germline, CDR1 is ENHRY and CDR2 SYGVKD. V lost 4 bases, J lost 5 bases, and 15 bases stayed unmatched. The CDR3: CAISATRGRSLGTEAFF. CDR3 in DNA: TGTGCCATCAGTGCCACCAGGGGGCGGTCACTGGGGACTGAAGCTTTCTTT.

The chain employs TRBV5-6 and TRBJ1-2; a possible D gene is TRBD1 (6 bases). Per the germline V gene, CDR1 is SGHDT and CDR2 is YYEEEE. The CDR3 has 14 amino acids. Trimming took off 0 bases at V and 8 bases at J, with 14 bases between the two ends. The CDR3 nucleotides read TGTGCCAGCAGCTTGGGGCAGGGGATTGGCGGCTACACCTTC. Translation: CASSLGQGIGGYTF.

The chain combines TRBV9 with TRBJ1-6, with 7 bases aligning to TRBD1. CDR3 length: 16 amino acids. The germline gives CDR1 SGDLS, CDR2 YYNGEE. J lost 10 bases, V lost 0 bases, and 10 bases had no gene match. The CDR3 DNA reads TGTGCCAGCAGCGTAGACATCCGAGGGGGCGAGTCACCCCTCCACTTT. It codes for CASSVDIRGGESPLHF.

The gene calls are TRBV2 and TRBJ2-1, with 8 bases that match TRBD2. This CDR3 is built from 15 residues. Germline V gene lookup returns CDR1 SNHLY and CDR2 FYNNEI. The V gene end was trimmed by 5 bases and the J gene end by 5 bases; junction bases not matched to a gene: 8. For the CDR3, the DNA is TGTGCCAGCAGTCTAACGGGACTAGACAACAATGAGCAGTTCTTC. It specifies CASSLTGLDNNEQFF. Drawing the rest from reference TRBV2 and TRBJ2-1, the complete variable domain is EPEVTQTPSHQVTQMGQEVILRCVPISNHLYFYWYRQILGQKVEFLVSFYNNEISEKSEIFDDQFSVERPDGSNFTLKIRSTKLEDSAMYFCASSLTGLDNNEQFFGPGTRLTVL.

This clone was observed many times. The genes are TRBV25-1 and TRBJ2-5; TRBD2 matches at 10 bases. The V gene's germline CDR1 is MGHDK and CDR2 SYGVNS. This CDR3 comprises 14 residues. J was trimmed by 4 bases and V by 6 bases; bases with no gene match: 5. CDR3 nucleotide sequence: TGTGCCAGCAGCTTAGCGGGGGGAGGAGAGACCCAGTACTTC. Protein: CASSLAGGGETQYF.

The chain links TRBV7-6 to TRBJ1-1, with TRBD1 matching 8 bases. The CDR3 contains 17 residues. Germline values: CDR1 SGHVS, CDR2 FNYEAQ. J was trimmed by 0 bases and V by 5 bases; bases with no gene match: 11. DNA of the CDR3: TGTGCCAGCAGCCATGGACAGGGACGAAGGATGAACACTGAAGCTTTCTTT. Translated: CASSHGQGRRMNTEAFF.

In DNA form, the CDR3 reads TGCGCCAGCAGCCAAGTTGGGGGGAATTCACCCCTCCACTTT. The encoded protein is CASSQVGGNSPLHF. This chain uses TRBV4-1 with TRBJ1-6; weak D call: TRBD1 (5 bases). The ends were cut back, 1 base at V and 7 bases at J, with 8 bases in the middle. CDR1 is MGHRA and CDR2 is YSYEKL in the germline V gene. This CDR3 spans 14 amino acids.

This clone was observed a handful of times. The CDR3, as DNA: TGTGCCAGCAGCCCTCGACACAGCTCCTATAATTCACCCCTCCACTTT. It specifies CASSPRHSSYNSPLHF. The chain couples TRBV7-2 to TRBJ1-6; D not certain. The V end lost 5 bases, the J end lost 0 bases, and 11 bases lay between the germline ends. Germline V gene sequence: CDR1 SGHTA, CDR2 FQGNSA. The CDR3 loop spans 16 amino acids.

The chain combines TRBV10-2 with TRBJ2-1, with 7 positions matching TRBD2. Germline-derived CDR1 and CDR2 are WSHSY and SAAADI. The junction had 8 bases not matched to a gene; V was cut back by 5 bases and J by 4 bases. This CDR3 spans 15 amino acids. The CDR3 nucleotides read TGCGCCAGCAGTCCCGCGGGGGTACCATACAATGAGCAGTTCTTC. Its translation is CASSPAGVPYNEQFF.

The chain couples TRBV6-1 to TRBJ1-3; D gene ambiguous. Looked up from germline, CDR1 is MNHNS and CDR2 is SASEGT. The ends were cut back, 2 bases at V and 0 bases at J, with 17 bases in the middle. The CDR3 runs 18 residues. CDR3 nucleotides: TGTGCCAGCAGTGAATTCGGCAGCGCTATGTCCTCTGGAAACACCATATATTTT. Translated, it gives CASSEFGSAMSSGNTIYF.